These 5 T cell receptor beta chains came from one sample sequenced in a study of PD-L1 blockade in urothelial cancer (dated by TCRdb to 2016 to 2017). Libraries were prepared through the immunoSEQ multiplex PCR assay. The table was pulled from immuneACCESS by TCRdb, which kept in-frame rearrangements only. Such tables lose some clones; where checked, under half of the loss comes from unresolved V genes, and the rest has no known cause. The sample has roughly 39,000 clones on record, 80% to 90% of them singletons. The top ten clonotypes cover around 2% of the sample. The sample was PBMCs, taken around atezolizumab (anti-PD-L1) treatment. The origin of the receptors is a man in his fifties or sixties with urothelial cancer.

The gene calls are TRBV27 and TRBJ2-7, with TRBD1 as a possible D gene (6 bases). This CDR3 is built from 12 residues. Per germline, CDR1 MNHEY and CDR2 SMNVEV (reference sequence). Trimming removed 5 bases at V and 4 bases at J, with 9 bases between. This CDR3 reads CASSPQGYEQYF. The CDR3 DNA reads as TGTGCCAGCAGTCCACAGGGATACGAGCAGTACTTC.

J is TRBJ2-2 and V is TRBV4-1, with 7 nucleotides matching TRBD2. This CDR3 region has 17 residues. V trimming: 0 bases; J trimming: 4 bases; junction bases outside the gene matches: 8. Germline V gene lookup returns CDR1 MGHRA and CDR2 YSYEKL. The CDR3 is CASSQERGVRGTGELFF. The CDR3 DNA reads TGCGCCAGCAGCCAAGAACGGGGGGTAAGGGGCACCGGGGAGCTGTTTTTT.

The J gene is TRBJ2-7, the V gene TRBV11-2, with D tentatively TRBD1 (5 bases). CDR3 length: 16 amino acids. Germline V gene sequence: CDR1 SGHAT, CDR2 FQNNGV. Trimming removed 2 bases from V and 2 bases from J, with 16 bases in between. Here the CDR3 DNA reads TGTGCCAGCAGCTTACCCCCGGACACCGACCCCTACGAGCAGTACTTC. Translating it yields CASSLPPDTDPYEQYF.

The gene calls are TRBV29-1 and TRBJ1-2, with 7 bases aligning to TRBD1. This CDR3 region has 13 residues. CDR1 is SQVTM and CDR2 is ANQGSEA in the germline V gene. The trim removed 7 bases at V and 3 bases at J, leaving 8 bases unmatched. The CDR3 DNA reads TGCAGCGAGTCATCCGGGACAGACTATGGCTACACCTTC. Protein product: CSESSGTDYGYTF.

The DNA for the CDR3 is TGTGCCAGCAGGTGGGGGGGGCCCCAAAACTACGAGCAGTACTTC. It encodes CASRWGGPQNYEQYF. The V call is TRBV5-4, the J call TRBJ2-7; perhaps TRBD2 as D (7 bases). Germline V lookup: CDR1 SGHNT, CDR2 YYREEE (reference sequence). Trimming pared 5 bases from V and 3 bases from J, leaving 18 bases between. The length of the CDR3 is 15 residues.